A selection of T cell receptor beta chains follows, all from one sample in a study of blood T cell repertoires in COVID-19. Measured with immunoSEQ multiplex PCR; TCRdb has only the in-frame clones, and not every one. The table has roughly 250,000 clones, roughly 82% seen once. Input material: peripheral blood. These receptors were collected from a woman older than 75 with active or convalescent COVID-19. Both conserved end residues are part of each CDR3. Each record gives: V gene, clone size, J gene, D gene, CDR3 DNA, CDR3 protein. A D gene is named only where the DNA matches it firmly. Clone size is stated in some rows and not others, as once, few, many or a class when expanded.

TRBV5-1	.	TRBJ1-6	.	TGCGCCAGCAGCTTGCAAGGGGTAAACAATTCACCCCTCCACTTT	CASSLQGVNNSPLHF
TRBV19	.	TRBJ2-5	TRBD1	TGTGCCAGTAGTATAGACCCGCCGGGACAGGGACGAGAGACCCAGTACTTC	CASSIDPPGQGRETQYF
TRBV3-1/TRBV3-2	once	TRBJ2-5	.	TGTGCCAGCAGCCAATCTGAGTTGAGGTACCAAGAGACCCAGTACTTC	CASSQSELRYQETQYF
TRBV5-6	.	TRBJ2-2	TRBD2	TGTGCCAGCGCTCTGGGACTAGCCACCGGGGAGCTGTTTTTT	CASALGLATGELFF
TRBV6-5	.	TRBJ2-2	.	TGTGCCAGCAGATCCGGACAGATCACCGGGGAGCTGTTTTTT	CASRSGQITGELFF
TRBV6-4	.	TRBJ1-6	.	TGTGCCAGCAGTAAGGAGAGTGTTAATTCACCCCTCCACTTT	CASSKESVNSPLHF
TRBV28	.	TRBJ2-7	TRBD1	TGTGCCAGCAGACCGACAGGGGGCTCCTACGAGCAGTACTTC	CASRPTGGSYEQYF
TRBV11-2	.	TRBJ2-2	.	TGTGCCAGCAGCTTAGCCAGGAACGGGGAGCTGTTTTTT	CASSLARNGELFF
TRBV9	.	TRBJ2-5	.	TGTGCCAGCAGCGCCCGTCCAGCACGGGGGAGCGAGACCCAGTACTTC	CASSARPARGSETQYF
TRBV27	.	TRBJ2-1	TRBD2	TGTGCCAGCAGTTTAAAACCGGGACTAGCGGGGGATTACAATGAGCAGTTCTTC	CASSLKPGLAGDYNEQFF
TRBV19	.	TRBJ2-3	.	TGTGCCAGTAGTATTTCAGGGGTGGGTCTGTGGACGCAGTATTTT	CASSISGVGLWTQYF
TRBV18	.	TRBJ2-2	.	TGTGCCAGCTCCGTTCTACAGGGTCTGGACACCGGGGAGCTGTTTTTT	CASSVLQGLDTGELFF
TRBV3-1/TRBV3-2	.	TRBJ1-1	TRBD1	TGTGCCAGCAGCACAACAGGGGGCCCTTCGGCTGAAGCTTTCTTT	CASSTTGGPSAEAFF
TRBV29-1	.	TRBJ2-1	TRBD1	TGCAGCGGCCGGGGACAGGGGCTCGGGAATGAGCAGTTCTTC	CSGRGQGLGNEQFF
TRBV11-1	few	TRBJ2-7	.	TGTGCCAGCAGTAGGGGCTCTTACGAGCAGTACTTC	CASSRGSYEQYF
TRBV6-2/TRBV6-3	.	TRBJ1-1	.	TGTGCCAGCAGCATTACAGTGAACACTGAAGCTTTCTTT	CASSITVNTEAFF
TRBV6-7	few	TRBJ2-7	.	TGTGCCAGCAGCCCCACTGACAGATACTACGAGCAGTACTTC	CASSPTDRYYEQYF
TRBV5-1	.	TRBJ2-5	TRBD1	TGCGCCAGCAGCCAAGATGGACAGGGACAAGAGACCCAGTACTTC	CASSQDGQGQETQYF
TRBV7-9	.	TRBJ1-6	.	TGTGCCAGCGATCGAAGTCTCGGGAACTCCTATAATTCACCCCTCCACTTT	CASDRSLGNSYNSPLHF
TRBV2	few	TRBJ1-6	.	TGTGCCGGATCAACTAGAGGCTCCTATAATTCACCCCTCCACTTT	CAGSTRGSYNSPLHF
TRBV7-8	few	TRBJ1-5	TRBD1	TGTGCCAGCAGCTCAGAAGGGGGCTGGGGCAATCAGCCCCAGCATTTT	CASSSEGGWGNQPQHF
TRBV19	.	TRBJ1-1	TRBD1	TGTGCCAGTAGTCCTTGGACAGGGGGGTTAGCTGAAGCTTTCTTT	CASSPWTGGLAEAFF
TRBV12-3/TRBV12-4	.	TRBJ2-1	.	TGTGCCAGCAGTTTTGGTGTTCACACTGAGCAGTTCTTC	CASSFGVHTEQFF
TRBV18	.	TRBJ1-3	.	TGTGCCAGCTCACCGTTTACAGGGACCTCTGGAAACACCATATATTTT	CASSPFTGTSGNTIYF
TRBV28	.	TRBJ2-7	.	TGTGCCAGCACCTCCCGCGACGAGCAGTACTTC	CASTSRDEQYF
TRBV5-5	.	TRBJ2-4	TRBD2	TGTGCCAGCAGCTTGTATGCGGGGGGGCCTCAAGGCAAAAACATTCAGTACTTC	CASSLYAGGPQGKNIQYF
TRBV2	few	TRBJ1-3	.	TGTGCCAGCAGTGAGATCTATCGAATCCGCTCTGGAAACACCATATATTTT	CASSEIYRIRSGNTIYF
TRBV27	few	TRBJ2-3	TRBD2	TGTGCCAGCAAACCGGGACTAGGACCTCAGGATACGCAGTATTTT	CASKPGLGPQDTQYF
TRBV5-1	.	TRBJ1-4	.	TGCGCCAGCAGCTTGGTCCCAGGGAATGAAAAACTGTTTTTT	CASSLVPGNEKLFF
TRBV19	.	TRBJ2-1	TRBD1	TGTGCCAGTAGTTCGACAGGGGGCGCATTCGGCTACAATGAGCAGTTCTTC	CASSSTGGAFGYNEQFF
TRBV4-1	.	TRBJ1-5	.	TGCGCCAGCAGCCGGACGGGACAAAACAATCAGCCCCAGCATTTT	CASSRTGQNNQPQHF
TRBV11-2	once	TRBJ2-5	.	TGTGCCAGCAGCTTAGTGCTGGGGGCGGCAGAGACCCAGTACTTC	CASSLVLGAAETQYF
TRBV29-1	.	TRBJ2-3	TRBD2	TGCAGCGTTAAATTAGCGGGAGGAGATACGCAGTATTTT	CSVKLAGGDTQYF
TRBV19	.	TRBJ2-3	TRBD2	TGTGCCAGTATTTGGGCTAGCGGGGGGTCCCGACGCACAGATACGCAGTATTTT	CASIWASGGSRRTDTQYF
TRBV30	.	TRBJ2-6	.	TGTGCCTGGAGTGTTAACTCCTGGTCTGGGGCCAACGTCCTGACTTTC	CAWSVNSWSGANVLTF